This section outlines one TCR beta chain sequence together with its context. The sample is drawn from a study of blood T cell repertoires in COVID-19. Looking at the study overall: Whether acute or convalescent, the COVID-19 samples came from the United States, Italy and Spain. From T cells, B-cell-depleted T cells, or PBMCs came the material, which was cDNA or gDNA.

The authors' processing: Reference gene primer amplification gave nucleated cell count estimates. Clones were sequenced by immunoSEQ multiplex PCR, and TCRdb holds only the in-frame ones, with some missing. The V and J calls and clone size come from that table; D and trimming were worked out from the DNA. The data contain more than 250,000 clones, 70% to 90% of them singletons. The junction had 8 bases not matched to a gene; V was cut back by 6 bases and J by 7 bases. CDR1 is KGHSH, CDR2 LQKENI, per germline. This CDR3 contains 14 residues. The chain is built from TRBV18 and TRBJ1-4; 7 bases match TRBD1. The sample consisted of peripheral blood. This sequence originates from a human donor in a cohort sampled during active COVID-19. The CDR3 reads CASSSDRRSEKLFF. In DNA form, the CDR3 reads TGTGCCAGCTCTTCGGACAGGAGGAGTGAAAAACTGTTTTTT.